A single sample gave rise to the 15 T cell receptor beta chains below, sequenced in a study of a mutant IDH1 vaccine in newly diagnosed glioma. The time point: week 5, during vaccination. Each vaccine dose was 300 ug of mutant IDH1 20-mer peptide, with topical imiquimod. For these receptors, no antigen is known. TCRdb's copy holds only in-frame clones and misses some; the assay was immunoSEQ multiplex PCR. This sample has 32,000 or so clones, with roughly nine tenths found just once. The sequenced sample was peripheral blood mononuclear cells (PBMCs), obtained from a glioma patient whose treatment included an IDH1 peptide vaccine. The receptors were gathered from a woman between 40 and 55 years old with glioma. Some clones in this sample may be carry-over from other donors' samples.

This chain links TRBV28 with TRBJ2-4; no clear D. CDR1 and CDR2 (germline): MDHEN, SYDVKM. The V gene lost 3 bases and the J gene lost 8 bases, with 14 bases spanning the gap. This CDR3 has 14 residues. CDR3 sequence reads: CASSFIPAPDIQYF. The CDR3 nucleotides are TGTGCCAGCAGTTTTATTCCAGCCCCCGACATTCAGTACTTC.

Only one count was recorded for this clone. This rearrangement joins TRBV7-8 to TRBJ1-3, with 7 bases aligning to TRBD1. The V gene end was trimmed by 5 bases and the J gene end by 0 bases; junction bases not matched to a gene: 4. The CDR3 is 15 amino acids. Germline-derived CDR1 and CDR2 are SGHVS and FQNEAQ. The CDR3 protein is CASSPQGGSGNTIYF. The CDR3, as DNA: TGTGCCAGCAGCCCCCAGGGGGGCTCTGGAAACACCATATATTTT.

The rearrangement uses TRBV10-2 and TRBJ2-3; 9 positions match TRBD2. CDR3 size: 14 residues. CDR1 and CDR2 (germline): WSHSY, SAAADI. J lost 6 bases, V lost 11 bases, and 12 bases had no gene match. The CDR3 DNA sequence: TGCGCCGGCGGGGGGGAGGGCCGTGGGGATACGCAGTATTTT. Protein: CAGGGEGRGDTQYF.

The rearrangement joins TRBV19 to TRBJ1-5; D is possibly TRBD1 (6 bases). V lost 11 bases, J lost 7 bases, and 15 bases lay in between. The CDR3 extends over 12 amino acids. CDR1 LNHDA and CDR2 SQIVND come from the germline V gene (reference sequence). In DNA form, the CDR3 reads TGTGCCGGGGGCCAGGGCGACCAGCCCCAGCATTTT. The encoded protein is CAGGQGDQPQHF.

This clone has only a few counts. The chain is built from TRBV10-2 and TRBJ2-7, with D hard to call. This CDR3 comprises 12 residues. The germline V gene has CDR1 WSHSY and CDR2 SAAADI. V was trimmed by 8 bases and J by 1 base, leaving 9 bases between them. The CDR3 DNA follows: TGCGCCAGCGGTCCTGTTTCCTACGAGCAGTACTTC. It translates to CASGPVSYEQYF.

This clone was seen once. The V gene is TRBV28, the J gene TRBJ2-3; D is uncertain. The germline V and J ends were trimmed by 10 bases and 0 bases, with 14 bases remaining between them. This CDR3 has 14 residues. In germline, CDR1 is MDHEN, CDR2 SYDVKM. The CDR3 spells CATSGLHSTDTQYF. CDR3 in DNA: TGTGCCACCTCGGGCCTCCATAGCACAGATACGCAGTATTTT.

V usage is TRBV11-3 and J usage is TRBJ1-1, with 7 bases that match TRBD1. The CDR3 spans 13 residues. V was pared by 5 bases and J by 4 bases, with 4 bases of the junction left unmatched. Germline CDR1 reads SGHNT; CDR2 reads YENEEA. The CDR3 loop reads CASSSRGPTEAFF. The CDR3 bases are TGTGCCAGCAGCAGTAGGGGGCCCACTGAAGCTTTCTTT.

This chain links TRBV7-9 with TRBJ2-5; TRBD2 aligns across 10 bases. CDR3 length equals 15 residues. Trimming cost V 5 bases and J 5 bases; bases outside gene matches: 8. Germline V lookup: CDR1 SEHNR, CDR2 FQNEAQ (reference sequence). The CDR3 nucleotides are TGTGCCAGCAGCAACCTAGCGGGAGTAGGGGAGACCCAGTACTTC. This codes for CASSNLAGVGETQYF.

V usage is TRBV7-9 and J usage is TRBJ2-1; no firm D call. V gave up 5 bases and J gave up 7 bases, with 9 bases separating them. Germline CDR1 is SEHNR and CDR2 is FQNEAQ (reference sequence). The CDR3 loop spans 12 amino acids. DNA for the CDR3: TGTGCCAGCAGCCGCAGGCGGAATGAGCAGTTCTTC. Its translation is CASSRRRNEQFF.

This sequence joins TRBV7-2 and TRBJ1-2; D perhaps matches TRBD1 (5 bases). The CDR3 is made up of 12 amino acids. Trimming stripped 8 bases from V and 5 bases from J, with 12 bases between. Per the germline V gene, CDR1 is SGHTA and CDR2 is FQGNSA. The CDR3 is CASHRDPYGYTF. Here the CDR3 DNA reads TGTGCCAGCCACCGGGACCCTTATGGCTACACCTTC.

Relative to its sample, this clone is medium-sized (0.01 to 0.1%). The chain carries TRBV7-6 and TRBJ2-7; 9 positions agree with TRBD1. The CDR3 sequence is 14 residues long. V lost 5 bases and J lost 5; bases outside the gene matches: 7. Germline CDR1 is SGHVS and CDR2 is FNYEAQ. The CDR3: CASSQGQGGNEQYF. CDR3 DNA: TGTGCCAGCAGCCAGGGACAGGGCGGCAACGAGCAGTACTTC.

The V gene is TRBV29-1, the J gene TRBJ1-2; TRBD1 is a possible D gene (6 bases). CDR3 length equals 14 residues. Germline V gene sequence: CDR1 SQVTM, CDR2 ANQGSEA. V was pared by 3 bases and J by 4 bases, with 15 bases between. Here the CDR3 DNA reads TGCAGCGTTGACACTGGACAGTCGCCCTATGGCTACACCTTC. Amino acids: CSVDTGQSPYGYTF.

J is TRBJ1-1 and V is TRBV5-4; 7 positions match TRBD1. The J segment lost 2 bases and the V segment lost 4 bases, leaving 8 bases of the junction unmatched. Germline V gene data show CDR1 as SGHNT and CDR2 as YYREEE (reference sequence). This CDR3 has 15 residues. The CDR3 nucleotides are TGTGCCAGCAGCATCTTCGGGACAGTCAACACTGAAGCTTTCTTT. Protein: CASSIFGTVNTEAFF.

This clone was counted a few times. This chain links TRBV6-1 with TRBJ1-2; a possible D gene is TRBD1 (6 bases). The CDR3 totals 15 residues. Germline assignment: CDR1 MNHNS and CDR2 SASEGT. V was clipped by 4 bases and J by 4 bases, with 16 bases between them. CDR3 amino acids: CASSGDPGEGYGYTF. The CDR3 DNA follows: TGTGCCAGCAGTGGAGATCCAGGGGAGGGCTATGGCTACACCTTC.

The rearrangement joins TRBV7-9 to TRBJ1-2; D call uncertain. The ends were cut back, 5 bases at V and 3 bases at J, with 13 bases in the middle. CDR3 size: 14 residues. The germline gives CDR1 SEHNR, CDR2 FQNEAQ (reference sequence). CDR3: CASSPLNPDYGYTF. The CDR3 bases are TGTGCCAGCAGCCCGCTGAATCCCGACTATGGCTACACCTTC.